This is a list of T cell receptor beta chains from one sample in a study of cytomegalovirus exposure and HLA in healthy donors. Repertoires were generated with immunoSEQ multiplex PCR, while TCRdb's copy carries only in-frame clones and drops some. The sample yields under 200,000 clones, approximately 70% seen once. Sequencing was done on a sample of PBMCs. These receptors were obtained from a young woman in good health and CMV-seronegative. CDR3s include the opening cysteine and the closing phenylalanine or tryptophan. A D gene is named only where the DNA matches it firmly. Not all rows give a size; the values are once, few, many and, for expanded clones, a class.

V gene	D gene	J gene	clone size	CDR3 protein	CDR3 DNA
TRBV9	TRBD1	TRBJ1-4	.	CASSVEGAMDEKLFF	TGTGCCAGCAGCGTAGAGGGGGCGATGGATGAAAAACTGTTTTTT
TRBV14	TRBD1	TRBJ2-5	.	CASSQLQGELETQYF	TGTGCCAGCAGCCAACTTCAGGGGGAATTAGAGACCCAGTACTTC
TRBV7-6	.	TRBJ1-3	.	CASSLATGLQWGNTIYF	TGTGCCAGCAGCTTAGCGACGGGACTCCAGTGGGGAAACACCATATATTTT
TRBV18	TRBD1	TRBJ1-1	.	CASSPLQGAEVEAFF	TGTGCCAGCTCACCCTTACAGGGGGCAGAGGTTGAAGCTTTCTTT
TRBV4-2	.	TRBJ1-2	.	CASSQDIGGGYYGYTF	TGTGCCAGCAGCCAAGATATAGGGGGTGGTTACTATGGCTACACCTTC
TRBV11-2	.	TRBJ2-7	.	CASSLGYGDYEQYF	TGTGCCAGCAGCTTAGGGTACGGTGACTACGAGCAGTACTTC
TRBV19	.	TRBJ1-5	.	CASSIWGGNNQPQHF	TGTGCCAGTAGTATATGGGGGGGCAACAATCAGCCCCAGCATTTT
TRBV9	TRBD2	TRBJ2-3	.	CASSLGTTGTQYF	TGTGCCAGCAGCCTCGGGACTACGGGTACGCAGTATTTT
TRBV2	.	TRBJ2-5	.	CASSHQGGGLQETQYF	TGTGCCAGCAGTCACCAGGGTGGGGGCCTCCAAGAGACCCAGTACTTC
TRBV5-6	TRBD1	TRBJ2-7	.	CASSSTGTGVYEQYF	TGTGCCAGCAGCTCCACCGGGACAGGAGTCTACGAGCAGTACTTC
TRBV7-3	TRBD1	TRBJ2-3	few	CASSLSAGTGIPDTQYF	TGTGCCAGCAGCCTAAGTGCCGGGACAGGGATACCAGATACGCAGTATTTT
TRBV27	TRBD1	TRBJ1-2	.	CASSALGQGRGYTF	TGTGCCAGCAGTGCCTTGGGACAGGGGAGGGGCTACACCTTC
TRBV7-9	TRBD1	TRBJ2-2	.	CSSSHGQGANTGELFF	TGTTCCAGCAGCCACGGACAGGGGGCGAACACCGGGGAGCTGTTTTTT
TRBV6-5	.	TRBJ2-1	.	CASSYSRTNSNEQFF	TGTGCCAGCAGTTACTCACGGACTAATTCGAATGAGCAGTTCTTC
TRBV7-9	.	TRBJ2-7	.	CASSLPGNEQYF	TGTGCCAGCAGCTTACCGGGTAACGAGCAGTACTTC
TRBV27	.	TRBJ1-5	.	CAGRLWGTTNSNQPQHF	TGTGCCGGCAGATTATGGGGGACAACGAATAGCAATCAGCCCCAGCATTTT